The clone carrying this T cell receptor (beta chain) appeared a single time. Its matching antigen is unknown. This entry comes from a study of regulatory T cells in long-lasting Graves disease. Looking at the study overall: The antithyroid drugs taken by newly diagnosed Graves' patients had been used for under 3 months.

Germline V gene sequence: CDR1 SGHKS, CDR2 YYEKEE (reference sequence). The CDR3 is 11 residues long. Time point: newly diagnosed GD, antithyroid drugs for less than 3 months. Scientists built the TCR library using RNA that was extracted from PBMCs. Study results and caveats: Between persistent patients, roughly 2,600 public clonotypes were shared, exceeding the roughly 920 shared between new patients. The sample size was small, and this may have reduced accuracy. Persistent disease preferred TRBV28, TRBJ1-2 and TRBJ2-5.

CDR3-region Arm-PCR and iRepertoire HTBI primers produced the TCR beta libraries. TCRdb ran MiXCR on the multiplex PCR reads and lists one entry per CDR3 protein. The sample has 200,000 to 250,000 distinct CDR3 sequences; just over 20% are singletons. The chain links TRBV5-5 to TRBJ2-7; D not resolved. The sequenced sample was peripheral blood mononuclear cells (PBMCs), obtained at new diagnosis, from a patient treated with antithyroid drugs. This receptor was identified in a female donor with Graves disease. CDR3: CAPPCSYEQYF. The CDR3 bases are TGTGCACCTCCGTGCTCCTACGAGCAGTACTTC. Drawing the rest from reference TRBV5-5 and TRBJ2-7, the complete variable domain is DAGVTQSPTHLIKTRGQQVTLRCSPISGHKSVSWYQQVLGQGPQFIFQYYEKEERGRGNFPDRFSARQFPNYSSELNVNALLLGDSALYLCAPPCSYEQYFGPGTRLTVT.